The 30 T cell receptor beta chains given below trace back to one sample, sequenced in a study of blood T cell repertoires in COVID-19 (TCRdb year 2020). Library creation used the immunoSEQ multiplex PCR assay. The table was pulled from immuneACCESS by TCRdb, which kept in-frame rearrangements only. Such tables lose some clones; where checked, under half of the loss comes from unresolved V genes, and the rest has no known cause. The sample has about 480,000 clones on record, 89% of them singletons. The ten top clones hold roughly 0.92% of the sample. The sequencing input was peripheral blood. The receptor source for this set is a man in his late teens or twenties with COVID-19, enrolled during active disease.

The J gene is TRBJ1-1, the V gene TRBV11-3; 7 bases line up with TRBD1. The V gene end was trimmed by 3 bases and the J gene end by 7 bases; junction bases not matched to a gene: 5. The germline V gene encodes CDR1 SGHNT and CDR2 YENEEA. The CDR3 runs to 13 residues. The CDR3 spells CASSFPGQIEAFF. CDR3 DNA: TGTGCCAGCAGCTTCCCGGGACAGATTGAAGCTTTCTTT.

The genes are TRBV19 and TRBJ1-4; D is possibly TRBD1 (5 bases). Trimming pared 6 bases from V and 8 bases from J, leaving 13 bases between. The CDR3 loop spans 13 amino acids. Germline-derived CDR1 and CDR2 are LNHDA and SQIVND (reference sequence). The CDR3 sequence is CASSPGTVEKLFF. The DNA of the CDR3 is TGTGCCAGTAGCCCCGGGACTGTGGAAAAACTGTTTTTT.

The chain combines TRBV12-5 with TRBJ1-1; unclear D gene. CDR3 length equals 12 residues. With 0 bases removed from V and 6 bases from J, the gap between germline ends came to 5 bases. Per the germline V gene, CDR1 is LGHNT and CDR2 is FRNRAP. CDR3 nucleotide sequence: TGTGCTAGTGGTTTGGTTTACTCTGAAGCTTTCTTT. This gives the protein CASGLVYSEAFF. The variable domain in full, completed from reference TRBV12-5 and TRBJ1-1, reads DARVTQTPRHKVTEMGQEVTMRCQPILGHNTVFWYRQTMMQGLELLAYFRNRAPLDDSGMPKDRFSAEMPDATLATLKIQPSEPRDSAVYFCASGLVYSEAFFGQGTRLTVV.

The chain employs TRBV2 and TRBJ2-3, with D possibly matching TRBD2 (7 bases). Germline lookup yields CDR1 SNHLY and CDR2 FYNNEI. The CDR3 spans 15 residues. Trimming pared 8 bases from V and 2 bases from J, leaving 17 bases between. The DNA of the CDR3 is TGTGCCAGCTGGGGGGGCCAGGAGCTCACAGATACGCAGTATTTT. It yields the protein CASWGGQELTDTQYF.

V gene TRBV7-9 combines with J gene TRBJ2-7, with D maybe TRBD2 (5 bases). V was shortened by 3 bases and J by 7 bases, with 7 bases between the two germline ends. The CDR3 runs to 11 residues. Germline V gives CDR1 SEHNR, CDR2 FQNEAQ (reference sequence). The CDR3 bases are TGTGCCAGCAGCTTCGGGGTTGAGCAGTACTTC. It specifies CASSFGVEQYF.

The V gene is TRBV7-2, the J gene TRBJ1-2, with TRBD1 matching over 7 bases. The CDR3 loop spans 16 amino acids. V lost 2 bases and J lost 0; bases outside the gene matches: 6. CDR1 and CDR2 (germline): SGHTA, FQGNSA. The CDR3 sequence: CASSLLKGGTNYGYTF. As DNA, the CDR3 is TGTGCCAGCAGCTTATTAAAAGGGGGCACTAACTATGGCTACACCTTC.

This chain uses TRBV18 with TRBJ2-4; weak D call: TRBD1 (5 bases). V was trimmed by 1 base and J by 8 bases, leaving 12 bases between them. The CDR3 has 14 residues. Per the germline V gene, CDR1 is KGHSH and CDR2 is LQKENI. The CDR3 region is CASSPRAGSDIQYF. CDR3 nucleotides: TGTGCCAGCTCACCACGGGCAGGGTCGGACATTCAGTACTTC.

The CDR3 is CASSLRLAGGLNEQFF. CDR3 DNA: TGCGCCAGCAGCCTCCGACTAGCGGGAGGGTTAAATGAGCAGTTCTTC. V gene TRBV4-1 combines with J gene TRBJ2-1; 14 bases match TRBD2. The V segment lost 4 bases and the J segment 7 bases; nucleotides outside the gene matches: 6. CDR3 size: 16 residues. CDR1 MGHRA and CDR2 YSYEKL come from the germline V gene.

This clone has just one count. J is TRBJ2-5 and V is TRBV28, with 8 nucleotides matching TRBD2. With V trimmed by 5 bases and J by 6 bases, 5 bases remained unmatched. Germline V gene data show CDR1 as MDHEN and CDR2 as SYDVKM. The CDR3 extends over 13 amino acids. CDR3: CASSPGGGKTQYF. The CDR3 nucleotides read TGTGCCAGCAGTCCCGGGGGGGGAAAGACCCAGTACTTC. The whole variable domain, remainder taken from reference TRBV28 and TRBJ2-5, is DVKVTQSSRYLVKRTGEKVFLECVQDMDHENMFWYRQDPGLGLRLIYFSYDVKMKEKGDIPEGYSVSREKKERFSLILESASTNQTSMYLCASSPGGGKTQYFGPGTRLLVL.

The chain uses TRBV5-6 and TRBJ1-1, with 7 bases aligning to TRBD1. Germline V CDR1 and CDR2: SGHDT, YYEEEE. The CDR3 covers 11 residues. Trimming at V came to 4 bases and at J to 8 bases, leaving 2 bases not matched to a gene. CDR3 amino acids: CASSVDREAFF. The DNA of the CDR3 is TGTGCCAGCAGCGTGGACAGGGAAGCTTTCTTT.

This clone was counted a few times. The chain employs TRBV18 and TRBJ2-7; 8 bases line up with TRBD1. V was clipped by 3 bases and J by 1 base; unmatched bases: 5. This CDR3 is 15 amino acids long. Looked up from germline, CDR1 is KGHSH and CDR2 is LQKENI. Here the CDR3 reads CASSPGGQGSYEQYF. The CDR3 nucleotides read TGTGCCAGCTCACCGGGAGGACAGGGTTCCTACGAGCAGTACTTC.

The CDR3 DNA reads as TGTGCCTGGAGCAGGACAGCGGGGACTGAAGCTTTCTTT. Protein product: CAWSRTAGTEAFF. V gene TRBV30 combines with J gene TRBJ1-1; D possibly corresponds to TRBD1 (6 bases). Germline CDR1 reads GTSNPN; CDR2 reads SVGIG (reference sequence). The CDR3 consists of 13 residues. Deletions cut 3 bases from V and 5 bases from J, with 13 bases between.

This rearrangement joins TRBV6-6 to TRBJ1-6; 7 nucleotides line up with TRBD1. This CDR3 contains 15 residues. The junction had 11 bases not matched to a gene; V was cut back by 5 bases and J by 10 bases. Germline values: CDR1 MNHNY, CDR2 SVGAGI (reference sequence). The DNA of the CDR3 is TGTGCCAGCAGTCAAGGGGGACAGCGTGGATCACCCCTCCACTTT. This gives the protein CASSQGGQRGSPLHF.

CDR3 bases: TGCGCCAGCAGCCCAACCACAGGGAACACTGAAGCTTTCTTT. It encodes CASSPTTGNTEAFF. This sequence joins TRBV5-1 and TRBJ1-1, with D tentatively TRBD1 (5 bases). V gave up 4 bases and J gave up 1 base, with 11 bases separating them. CDR1 is SGHRS and CDR2 is YFSETQ in the germline V gene. This CDR3 is built from 14 residues.

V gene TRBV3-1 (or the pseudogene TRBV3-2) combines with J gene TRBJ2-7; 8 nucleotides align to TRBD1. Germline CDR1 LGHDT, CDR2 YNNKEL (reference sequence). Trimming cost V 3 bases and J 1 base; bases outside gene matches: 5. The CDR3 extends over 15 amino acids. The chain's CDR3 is CASSHIGQGSYEQYF. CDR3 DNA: TGTGCCAGCAGCCACATAGGACAGGGTTCCTACGAGCAGTACTTC.

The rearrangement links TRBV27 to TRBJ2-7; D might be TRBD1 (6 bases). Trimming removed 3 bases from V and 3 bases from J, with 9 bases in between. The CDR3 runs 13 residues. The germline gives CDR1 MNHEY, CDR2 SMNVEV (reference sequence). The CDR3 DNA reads TGTGCCAGCAGTTTTACACAGGGCTACGAGCAGTACTTC. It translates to CASSFTQGYEQYF.

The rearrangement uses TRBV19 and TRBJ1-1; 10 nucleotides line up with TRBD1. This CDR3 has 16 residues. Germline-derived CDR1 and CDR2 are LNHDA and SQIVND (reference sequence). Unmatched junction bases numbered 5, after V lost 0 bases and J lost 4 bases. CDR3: CASSIDPDRGGTEAFF. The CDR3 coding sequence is TGTGCCAGTAGTATAGACCCGGACAGGGGGGGCACTGAAGCTTTCTTT.

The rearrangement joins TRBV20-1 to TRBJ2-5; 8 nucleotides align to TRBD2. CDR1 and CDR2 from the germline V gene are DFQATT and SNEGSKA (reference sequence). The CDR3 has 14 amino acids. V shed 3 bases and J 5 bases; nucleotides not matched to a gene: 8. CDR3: CSASPGGGRETQYF. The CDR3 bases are TGCAGTGCTAGTCCGGGAGGGGGTCGGGAGACCCAGTACTTC.

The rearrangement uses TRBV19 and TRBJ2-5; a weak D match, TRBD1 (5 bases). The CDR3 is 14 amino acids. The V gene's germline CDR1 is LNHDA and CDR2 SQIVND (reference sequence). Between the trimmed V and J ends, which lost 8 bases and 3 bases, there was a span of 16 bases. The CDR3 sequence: CASSQGSWKETQYF. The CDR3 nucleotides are TGTGCCAGTTCCCAGGGATCGTGGAAAGAGACCCAGTACTTC.

CDR3 nucleotide sequence: TGTGCCAGCAGCGTAGTCTCTGGACAGAGCCTCTATGGCTACACCTTC. This gives the protein CASSVVSGQSLYGYTF. The chain uses TRBV9 and TRBJ1-2; a weak D match, TRBD1 (6 bases). V was trimmed by 0 bases and J by 4 bases, leaving 16 bases between them. In germline, CDR1 is SGDLS, CDR2 YYNGEE. The CDR3 is made up of 16 amino acids.

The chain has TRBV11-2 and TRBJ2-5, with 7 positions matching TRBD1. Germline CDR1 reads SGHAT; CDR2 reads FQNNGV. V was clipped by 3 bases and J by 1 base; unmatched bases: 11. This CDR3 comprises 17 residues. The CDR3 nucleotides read TGTGCCAGCAGCTTCGATTCTGACAGGGTCGGCCAAGAGACCCAGTACTTC. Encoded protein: CASSFDSDRVGQETQYF.

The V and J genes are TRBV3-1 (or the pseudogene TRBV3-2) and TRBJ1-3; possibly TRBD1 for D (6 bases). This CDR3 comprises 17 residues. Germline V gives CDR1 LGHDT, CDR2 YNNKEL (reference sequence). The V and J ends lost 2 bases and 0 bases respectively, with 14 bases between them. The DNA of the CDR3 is TGTGCCAGCAGCCAATTCAGAGGGGGGGGCTCTGGAAACACCATATATTTT. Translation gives CASSQFRGGGSGNTIYF.

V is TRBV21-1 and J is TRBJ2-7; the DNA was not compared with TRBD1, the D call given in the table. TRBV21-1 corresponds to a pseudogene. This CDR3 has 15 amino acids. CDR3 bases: TGTGCCAGCAGCACGACAGGGGTCCCCTCCTACGAGCAGTACTTC. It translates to CASSTTGVPSYEQYF.

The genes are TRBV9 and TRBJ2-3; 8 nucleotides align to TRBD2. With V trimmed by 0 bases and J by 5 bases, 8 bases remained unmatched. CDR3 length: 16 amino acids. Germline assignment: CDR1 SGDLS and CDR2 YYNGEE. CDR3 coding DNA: TGTGCCAGCAGCGTAGGCCGGGGGGGCCATGTAGATACGCAGTATTTT. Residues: CASSVGRGGHVDTQYF.

This chain's CDR3 is CASTPRGGYGYTF. In nucleotides, the CDR3 is TGTGCCAGCACCCCGAGGGGGGGCTATGGCTACACCTTC. This sequence joins TRBV12-3 or TRBV12-4 and TRBJ1-2; tentatively, D is TRBD1 (6 bases). With 7 bases removed from V and 4 bases from J, the gap between germline ends came to 13 bases. CDR3 size: 13 residues.

The CDR3 DNA follows: TGTGCCAGCTCACCACGGACTAGCGGGAGCTCAGAGGGTACGCAGTATTTT. As protein: CASSPRTSGSSEGTQYF. The J gene is TRBJ2-3, the V gene TRBV18; TRBD2 matches at 13 bases. Germline lookup yields CDR1 KGHSH and CDR2 LQKENI. The CDR3 covers 17 residues. J was trimmed by 8 bases and V by 1 base; bases with no gene match: 9.

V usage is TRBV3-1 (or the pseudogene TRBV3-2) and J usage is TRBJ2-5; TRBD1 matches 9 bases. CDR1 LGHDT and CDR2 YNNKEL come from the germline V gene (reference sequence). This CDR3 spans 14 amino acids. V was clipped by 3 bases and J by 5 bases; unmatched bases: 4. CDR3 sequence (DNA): TGTGCCAGCAGCCAGTCCGGGACAGGGGAGACCCAGTACTTC. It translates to CASSQSGTGETQYF.

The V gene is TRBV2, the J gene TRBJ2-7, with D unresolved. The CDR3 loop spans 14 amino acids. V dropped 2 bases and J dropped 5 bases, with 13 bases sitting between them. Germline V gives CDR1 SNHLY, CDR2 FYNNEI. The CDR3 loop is CASSERSPRDEQYF. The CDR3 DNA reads TGTGCCAGCAGTGAAAGGTCCCCTCGGGACGAGCAGTACTTC.

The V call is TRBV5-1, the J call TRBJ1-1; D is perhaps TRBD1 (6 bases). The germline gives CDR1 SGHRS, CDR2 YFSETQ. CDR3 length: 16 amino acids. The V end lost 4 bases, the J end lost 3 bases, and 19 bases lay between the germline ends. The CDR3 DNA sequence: TGCGCCAGCAGCCCCAGACAGGTATCATGGGACACTGAAGCTTTCTTT. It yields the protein CASSPRQVSWDTEAFF.

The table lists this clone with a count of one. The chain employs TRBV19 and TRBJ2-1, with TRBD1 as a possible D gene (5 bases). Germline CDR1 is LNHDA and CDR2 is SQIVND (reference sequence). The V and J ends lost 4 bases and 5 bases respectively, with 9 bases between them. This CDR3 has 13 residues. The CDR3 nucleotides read TGTGCCAGTAGTAACGTGGGGCACAATGAGCAGTTCTTC. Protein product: CASSNVGHNEQFF.